Listed below are T cell receptor beta chains from one sample, sequenced in a study of cytomegalovirus exposure and HLA in healthy donors. TCRdb's copy holds only in-frame clones and misses some; the assay was immunoSEQ multiplex PCR. The sample contains fewer than 250,000 clones, 80% to 90% of which appear only once. The sequenced sample was PBMCs. All receptors come from a man aged 35-49 years in good health and CMV-seropositive. The CDR3 runs from the conserved cysteine through the conserved F or W. D genes are given only for firm matches. Rows give clone size only sometimes, using once, few, many, or a class for an expanded clone.

J,V,size,D,CDR3,DNA
TRBJ1-3,TRBV5-6,-,-,CASSSTITGYANTIYF,TGTGCCAGCAGCTCTACGATAACAGGTTATGCTAACACCATATATTTT
TRBJ1-1,TRBV6-1,-,-,CASPSYTEAFF,TGTGCCAGCCCCTCTTACACTGAAGCTTTCTTT
TRBJ2-4,TRBV29-1,-,TRBD2,CSVEEPSGGLNIQYF,TGCAGCGTTGAAGAACCTAGCGGGGGATTAAACATTCAGTACTTC
TRBJ1-1,TRBV9,-,TRBD1,CASSVGLPRGPLNTEAFF,TGTGCCAGCAGCGTAGGGCTCCCGAGGGGGCCTTTGAACACTGAAGCTTTCTTT
TRBJ2-7,TRBV28,-,-,CASRETAQYEQYF,TGTGCCAGCAGAGAGACAGCCCAATACGAGCAGTACTTC
TRBJ2-1,TRBV4-1,-,-,CASSGQGFTAPEQFF,TGCGCCAGCAGCGGCCAAGGTTTCACAGCCCCTGAGCAGTTCTTC
TRBJ2-3,TRBV14,-,-,CASSQALTDTQYF,TGTGCCAGCAGCCAAGCCCTAACAGATACGCAGTATTTT
TRBJ2-7,TRBV27,few,-,CASSYGYEQYF,TGTGCCAGTTCCTACGGGTACGAGCAGTACTTC
TRBJ2-7,TRBV6-6,-,TRBD2,CASRGLAVSYEQYF,TGTGCCAGCAGAGGACTAGCTGTTAGCTACGAGCAGTACTTC
TRBJ2-4,TRBV6-6,-,-,CASNYRGSETKNIQYF,TGTGCCAGCAACTACCGGGGAAGCGAGACCAAAAACATTCAGTACTTC
TRBJ1-2,TRBV5-6,once,TRBD1,CASSSNRGGYGYTF,TGTGCCAGCAGCTCGAACAGGGGTGGCTATGGCTACACCTTC
TRBJ1-3,TRBV7-8,-,-,CASSLAGAGNTIYF,TGTGCCAGCAGCTTGGCGGGCGCTGGAAACACCATATATTTT
TRBJ2-4,TRBV7-6,-,TRBD2,CASSLASAGGLNIQYF,TGTGCCAGCAGCTTAGCATCAGCGGGAGGCCTAAACATTCAGTACTTC
TRBJ2-7,TRBV5-6,-,-,CASSPRDSAGQYF,TGTGCCAGCAGCCCCCGGGACTCCGCCGGGCAGTACTTC
TRBJ2-7,TRBV7-8,-,TRBD1,CASSFSGTGSEQYF,TGTGCCAGCAGCTTCTCCGGGACAGGGTCCGAGCAGTACTTC
TRBJ2-7,TRBV11-3,-,TRBD1,CASSLGTGTEQYF,TGTGCCAGCAGCCTCGGGACAGGGACCGAGCAGTACTTC
TRBJ1-1,TRBV6-1,once,-,CASSATGLEAFF,TGTGCCAGCAGCGCGACAGGTCTTGAAGCTTTCTTT
TRBJ2-7,TRBV4-1,-,TRBD1,CASSQSDREYEQYF,TGCGCCAGCAGCCAATCCGACAGGGAATACGAGCAGTACTTC
TRBJ2-7,TRBV19,-,-,CASMGQGNTYEQYF,TGTGCCAGTATGGGGCAGGGAAACACCTACGAGCAGTACTTC
TRBJ1-1,TRBV11-3,-,-,CASSLATGTEAFF,TGTGCCAGCAGCTTAGCTACGGGCACTGAAGCTTTCTTT
TRBJ2-7,TRBV28,-,-,CASSLGGTAFYEQYF,TGTGCCAGCAGTTTAGGGGGGACAGCCTTCTACGAGCAGTACTTC
TRBJ1-4,TRBV6-6,few,TRBD1,CASSQGQGAVEKLFF,TGTGCCAGCAGCCAAGGACAGGGGGCGGTTGAAAAACTGTTTTTT
TRBJ1-3,TRBV7-6,-,-,CASSLASFENTIYF,TGTGCCAGCAGCTTAGCCTCATTTGAGAACACCATATATTTT
TRBJ2-1,TRBV14,-,TRBD1,CASSQGQTGVGRYNEQFF,TGTGCCAGCAGCCAAGGCCAAACAGGGGTCGGCCGTTACAATGAGCAGTTCTTC
TRBJ2-7,TRBV30,-,-,CAWSVGGSSYEQYF,TGTGCCTGGAGTGTTGGAGGGAGTTCCTACGAGCAGTACTTC
TRBJ1-2,TRBV25-1,-,-,CASSAGLGYTF,TGTGCCAGCAGTGCCGGTTTGGGCTACACCTTC
TRBJ2-5,TRBV9,few,-,CASSVQGQETQYF,TGTGCCAGCAGCGTACAGGGTCAAGAGACCCAGTACTTC
TRBJ2-4,TRBV6-1,-,-,CASSDKWARGDIQYF,TGTGCCAGCAGTGATAAATGGGCCCGGGGAGACATTCAGTACTTC
TRBJ1-1,TRBV7-9,few,-,CASSRDTRGSEAFF,TGTGCCAGCAGCCGGGACACCCGAGGGTCTGAAGCTTTCTTT
TRBJ2-2,TRBV10-3,once,TRBD1,CAIGAGQGYGGELFF,TGTGCCATCGGGGCGGGACAGGGGTATGGCGGGGAGCTGTTTTTT
TRBJ2-5,TRBV15,once,-,CATRGGEGGQETQYF,TGTGCCACCAGAGGGGGGGAGGGAGGCCAAGAGACCCAGTACTTC
TRBJ1-2,TRBV5-6,-,-,CASSLDRGGSGYGYTF,TGTGCCAGCAGCTTGGATAGGGGAGGGAGTGGCTATGGCTACACCTTC
TRBJ1-2,TRBV30,-,TRBD1,CAWGYSGGGGYTF,TGTGCCTGGGGCTATTCAGGGGGCGGTGGCTACACCTTC
TRBJ2-5,TRBV30,-,-,CAWSVEQGIETQYF,TGTGCCTGGAGTGTAGAACAGGGAATAGAGACCCAGTACTTC
TRBJ2-1,TRBV4-3,-,-,CASSQGAGRQFF,TGCGCCAGCAGCCAAGGAGCGGGTAGGCAGTTCTTC
TRBJ2-3,TRBV5-4,once,-,CASSLSGTQYF,TGTGCCAGCAGCTTATCGGGTACGCAGTATTTT
TRBJ2-7,TRBV7-9,few,-,CASSLGTTTYEQYF,TGTGCCAGCAGCTTAGGGACAACCACCTACGAGCAGTACTTC
TRBJ1-4,TRBV7-2,-,TRBD1,CASSSPTGYEKLFF,TGTGCCAGCAGCTCTCCGACAGGGTATGAAAAACTGTTTTTT
TRBJ1-4,TRBV15,-,-,CATAMGGSNEKLFF,TGTGCCACCGCCATGGGGGGTTCTAATGAAAAACTGTTTTTT
TRBJ2-6,TRBV11-2,-,TRBD2,CASSPRGLAGGGANVLTF,TGTGCCAGCAGCCCCAGGGGACTAGCGGGAGGTGGGGCCAACGTCCTGACTTTC
TRBJ2-4,TRBV11-2,-,TRBD1,CASSSGTGPGFQAKNIQYF,TGTGCCAGCAGCTCCGGGACAGGGCCCGGATTCCAAGCCAAAAACATTCAGTACTTC
TRBJ1-2,TRBV7-9,-,TRBD1,CASSQGQNLLNYGYTF,TGTGCCAGCAGCCAGGGACAGAACCTCTTAAACTATGGCTACACCTTC
TRBJ2-7,TRBV19,once,TRBD1,CASSLGQGVSDEQYF,TGTGCCAGTAGTCTAGGACAGGGGGTTAGCGACGAGCAGTACTTC
TRBJ2-3,TRBV5-1,-,TRBD1,CASSSGQGTDTQYF,TGCGCCAGCAGCTCAGGACAGGGCACAGATACGCAGTATTTT
TRBJ2-7,TRBV11-2,-,-,CASSPGGREQYF,TGTGCCAGCAGCCCCGGAGGGCGCGAGCAGTACTTC
TRBJ2-7,TRBV6-5,-,TRBD1,CASTPDRAGSYEQYF,TGTGCCAGCACCCCCGACAGGGCCGGGTCCTACGAGCAGTACTTC
TRBJ2-2,TRBV7-7,-,-,CASSPGTPNTGELFF,TGTGCCAGCAGCCCCGGGACACCTAACACCGGGGAGCTGTTTTTT
TRBJ2-1,TRBV13,-,-,CASSLYTDEQFF,TGTGCCAGCAGCCTATATACCGATGAGCAGTTCTTC
TRBJ1-5,TRBV15,-,-,CATSRQGNQPQHF,TGTGCCACCAGCAGACAGGGTAATCAGCCCCAGCATTTT
TRBJ2-7,TRBV30,-,-,CAWTPQTGSRSYEQYF,TGTGCCTGGACGCCTCAAACAGGGTCAAGGTCCTACGAGCAGTACTTC
TRBJ1-2,TRBV6-5,-,-,CASRDNPPRDYGYTF,TGTGCCAGCCGGGACAACCCCCCACGAGACTATGGCTACACCTTC
TRBJ1-2,TRBV6-5,-,TRBD1,CASSSDRWGGYTF,TGTGCCAGCAGTTCGGACAGGTGGGGAGGCTACACCTTC
TRBJ1-1,TRBV5-1,-,-,CASSLDRAYTEAFF,TGCGCCAGCAGCTTGGACAGGGCGTACACTGAAGCTTTCTTT
TRBJ2-3,TRBV27,-,TRBD1,CASSLRRGQGGHTQYF,TGTGCCAGCAGTTTAAGGAGGGGACAGGGGGGGCATACGCAGTATTTT
TRBJ1-1,TRBV30,-,TRBD1,CAWSELPGQGDTEAFF,TGTGCCTGGAGCGAATTACCGGGACAGGGAGACACTGAAGCTTTCTTT